This is a list of T cell receptor beta chains from one sample in a study of beta chain features in type 1 diabetes. Sequencing used immunoSEQ multiplex PCR; TCRdb keeps in-frame clones, though not all of them. This sample has about 360,000 clones, with around 13% found just once. Specimen: naive CD4+ T cells from blood. These receptors all stem from a man aged 18 to 29 in good health. Both conserved end residues are part of each CDR3. The D gene is left open where the match is weak. Rows may omit the clone size; those that give it use once, few, many or a size class.

CDR3 protein: CASSLTGNTGELFF
CDR3 DNA: TGCGCCAGCAGCTTGACAGGGAACACCGGGGAGCTGTTTTTT
clone size: once
V gene: TRBV4-1
J gene: TRBJ2-2
D gene: .

CDR3 protein: CASSDRGSRTDTQYF
CDR3 DNA: TGTGCCAGCAGCGACAGGGGGTCAAGGACAGATACGCAGTATTTT
clone size: .
V gene: TRBV6-5
J gene: TRBJ2-3
D gene: TRBD1

CDR3 protein: CASSRWGSYSNQPQHF
CDR3 DNA: TGTGCCAGCAGCCGATGGGGCAGTTATAGCAATCAGCCCCAGCATTTT
clone size: .
V gene: TRBV7-2
J gene: TRBJ1-5
D gene: .

CDR3 protein: CASSLRPGLSLEQYF
CDR3 DNA: TGCGCCAGCAGCCTAAGACCGGGACTCTCTTTGGAGCAGTACTTC
clone size: .
V gene: TRBV5-1
J gene: TRBJ2-7
D gene: .

CDR3 protein: CASNRDRDYEQYF
CDR3 DNA: TGTGCCAGCAACCGGGACAGGGACTACGAGCAGTACTTC
clone size: few
V gene: TRBV2
J gene: TRBJ2-7
D gene: TRBD1

CDR3 protein: CASRDRGFGDTQYF
CDR3 DNA: TGTGCCAGCCGGGACAGGGGGTTCGGAGATACGCAGTATTTT
clone size: .
V gene: TRBV28
J gene: TRBJ2-3
D gene: TRBD1

CDR3 protein: CASSSGTGGSSYEQYF
CDR3 DNA: TGTGCCAGCAGCTCCGGGACAGGGGGGAGCTCCTACGAGCAGTACTTC
clone size: few
V gene: TRBV7-9
J gene: TRBJ2-7
D gene: TRBD1

CDR3 protein: CASSVASRWGGELFF
CDR3 DNA: TGTGCCAGCAGCGTAGCCTCACGGTGGGGGGGTGAGCTGTTTTTT
clone size: few
V gene: TRBV9
J gene: TRBJ2-2
D gene: TRBD2

CDR3 protein: CATSRDPLSYEQYF
CDR3 DNA: TGTGCCACCAGCAGAGATCCCCTCTCCTACGAGCAGTACTTC
clone size: few
V gene: TRBV15
J gene: TRBJ2-7
D gene: .

CDR3 protein: CAWSVLGQGAGEQYF
CDR3 DNA: TGTGCCTGGAGTGTACTTGGACAGGGGGCGGGGGAGCAGTACTTC
clone size: .
V gene: TRBV30
J gene: TRBJ2-7
D gene: TRBD1

CDR3 protein: CSVDSSGTHNEQFF
CDR3 DNA: TGCAGCGTTGATAGTAGCGGGACCCACAATGAGCAGTTCTTC
clone size: few
V gene: TRBV29-1
J gene: TRBJ2-1
D gene: TRBD2

CDR3 protein: CASSAVRGSTGELFF
CDR3 DNA: TGTGCCAGCAGCGCCGTCAGGGGAAGCACCGGGGAGCTGTTTTTT
clone size: few
V gene: TRBV9
J gene: TRBJ2-2
D gene: .

CDR3 protein: CASSQDLLGLAGTDEQFF
CDR3 DNA: TGCGCCAGCAGCCAAGATCTTTTAGGACTAGCGGGAACAGATGAGCAGTTCTTC
clone size: few
V gene: TRBV4-3
J gene: TRBJ2-1
D gene: TRBD2

CDR3 protein: CASSFEGARSYEQYF
CDR3 DNA: TGTGCCAGCAGCTTTGAGGGGGCGCGGTCCTACGAGCAGTACTTC
clone size: few
V gene: TRBV5-4
J gene: TRBJ2-7
D gene: TRBD1

CDR3 protein: CASSLTGTGRFYEQYF
CDR3 DNA: TGCGCCAGCAGCTTGACCGGGACAGGGAGATTCTACGAGCAGTACTTC
clone size: .
V gene: TRBV5-1
J gene: TRBJ2-7
D gene: TRBD1

CDR3 protein: CASIPGTDSTDTQYF
CDR3 DNA: TGTGCCAGCATCCCGGGGACAGACAGCACAGATACGCAGTATTTT
clone size: .
V gene: TRBV28
J gene: TRBJ2-3
D gene: TRBD1

CDR3 protein: CASRVASGVYNEQFF
CDR3 DNA: TGTGCCAGCAGGGTGGCTAGCGGGGTCTACAATGAGCAGTTCTTC
clone size: .
V gene: TRBV27
J gene: TRBJ2-1
D gene: TRBD2

CDR3 protein: CASSLYNRAPRRTQYF
CDR3 DNA: TGTGCCAGCAGTTTATACAACAGGGCGCCCCGAAGGACCCAGTACTTC
clone size: .
V gene: TRBV28
J gene: TRBJ2-5
D gene: .

CDR3 protein: CASSLVLQETQYF
CDR3 DNA: TGTGCCAGCAGCTTAGTGCTACAAGAGACCCAGTACTTC
clone size: .
V gene: TRBV7-2
J gene: TRBJ2-5
D gene: .

CDR3 protein: CASSFGSSGRSISYEQYF
CDR3 DNA: TGTGCCAGCAGCTTCGGGTCTAGCGGGAGGAGCATTTCCTACGAGCAGTACTTC
clone size: few
V gene: TRBV7-2
J gene: TRBJ2-7
D gene: TRBD2

CDR3 protein: CASRRLAGSYEQYF
CDR3 DNA: TGTGCCAGCAGAAGGCTAGCGGGGAGCTACGAGCAGTACTTC
clone size: .
V gene: TRBV28
J gene: TRBJ2-7
D gene: TRBD2

CDR3 protein: CASSLAGANSYNEQFF
CDR3 DNA: TGTGCCAGCAGCTTAGCAGGGGCCAACTCCTACAATGAGCAGTTCTTC
clone size: .
V gene: TRBV7-2
J gene: TRBJ2-1
D gene: .

CDR3 protein: CASSATSGLYEQYF
CDR3 DNA: TGTGCCAGCAGCGCGACTAGCGGGCTCTACGAGCAGTACTTC
clone size: .
V gene: TRBV7-3
J gene: TRBJ2-7
D gene: TRBD2

CDR3 protein: CAWSPPRPTYEQYF
CDR3 DNA: TGTGCCTGGAGTCCCCCCAGGCCAACCTACGAGCAGTACTTC
clone size: .
V gene: TRBV30
J gene: TRBJ2-7
D gene: .

CDR3 protein: CASSLSGRVHQPQHF
CDR3 DNA: TGTGCCAGCAGCCTATCGGGCAGGGTCCATCAGCCCCAGCATTTT
clone size: few
V gene: TRBV7-9
J gene: TRBJ1-5
D gene: .

CDR3 protein: CASLLQPFNTEAFF
CDR3 DNA: TGTGCCAGCCTACTACAACCGTTTAACACTGAAGCTTTCTTT
clone size: few
V gene: TRBV18
J gene: TRBJ1-1
D gene: .

CDR3 protein: CASGTTGVYEQYF
CDR3 DNA: TGTGCCAGCGGTACCACAGGGGTCTACGAGCAGTACTTC
clone size: few
V gene: TRBV25-1
J gene: TRBJ2-7
D gene: TRBD1

CDR3 protein: CASSPPERGTNTGELFF
CDR3 DNA: TGTGCCAGCTCACCACCGGAGCGGGGGACGAACACCGGGGAGCTGTTTTTT
clone size: .
V gene: TRBV18
J gene: TRBJ2-2
D gene: TRBD2

CDR3 protein: CAWLTRTVQGYGYTF
CDR3 DNA: TGTGCCTGGTTAACCAGGACGGTTCAGGGTTATGGCTACACCTTC
clone size: .
V gene: TRBV30
J gene: TRBJ1-2
D gene: .

CDR3 protein: CASSLVDRGFAEAFF
CDR3 DNA: TGTGCCAGCAGCTTAGTTGACAGGGGTTTCGCTGAAGCTTTCTTT
clone size: .
V gene: TRBV7-2
J gene: TRBJ1-1
D gene: TRBD1

CDR3 protein: CASSLRTVNYGYTF
CDR3 DNA: TGTGCCAGTAGTTTGCGGACAGTTAACTATGGCTACACCTTC
clone size: few
V gene: TRBV19
J gene: TRBJ1-2
D gene: .

CDR3 protein: CASSSSPDYAHEQFF
CDR3 DNA: TGTGCCAGCAGCTCCAGCCCAGACTATGCCCATGAGCAGTTCTTC
clone size: .
V gene: TRBV5-4
J gene: TRBJ2-1
D gene: .

CDR3 protein: CASAELGGETQYF
CDR3 DNA: TGTGCCAGCGCAGAGTTGGGAGGGGAGACCCAGTACTTC
clone size: few
V gene: TRBV25-1
J gene: TRBJ2-5
D gene: TRBD2

CDR3 protein: CASSRYLAGALREQYF
CDR3 DNA: TGTGCCAGCAGTCGATACCTAGCGGGAGCACTTCGCGAGCAGTACTTC
clone size: once
V gene: TRBV2
J gene: TRBJ2-7
D gene: TRBD2

CDR3 protein: CASRTGGATYEQYF
CDR3 DNA: TGTGCCAGCAGGACTGGCGGGGCGACCTACGAGCAGTACTTC
clone size: few
V gene: TRBV28
J gene: TRBJ2-7
D gene: .

CDR3 protein: CASSVAHQETQYF
CDR3 DNA: TGTGCCAGCAGCGTAGCTCACCAAGAGACCCAGTACTTC
clone size: .
V gene: TRBV9
J gene: TRBJ2-5
D gene: .

CDR3 protein: CASSPTRAGDTAYEQYF
CDR3 DNA: TGTGCCAGCTCACCAACACGAGCCGGGGATACGGCCTACGAGCAGTACTTC
clone size: .
V gene: TRBV18
J gene: TRBJ2-7
D gene: .

CDR3 protein: CASSTREGYSGELFF
CDR3 DNA: TGTGCCAGTAGTACCAGGGAGGGGTACTCCGGGGAGCTGTTTTTT
clone size: few
V gene: TRBV19
J gene: TRBJ2-2
D gene: TRBD2

CDR3 protein: CASSQEGGSGAYEQYF
CDR3 DNA: TGCGCCAGCAGCCAAGAAGGCGGGAGTGGCGCCTACGAGCAGTACTTC
clone size: .
V gene: TRBV4-3
J gene: TRBJ2-7
D gene: TRBD2